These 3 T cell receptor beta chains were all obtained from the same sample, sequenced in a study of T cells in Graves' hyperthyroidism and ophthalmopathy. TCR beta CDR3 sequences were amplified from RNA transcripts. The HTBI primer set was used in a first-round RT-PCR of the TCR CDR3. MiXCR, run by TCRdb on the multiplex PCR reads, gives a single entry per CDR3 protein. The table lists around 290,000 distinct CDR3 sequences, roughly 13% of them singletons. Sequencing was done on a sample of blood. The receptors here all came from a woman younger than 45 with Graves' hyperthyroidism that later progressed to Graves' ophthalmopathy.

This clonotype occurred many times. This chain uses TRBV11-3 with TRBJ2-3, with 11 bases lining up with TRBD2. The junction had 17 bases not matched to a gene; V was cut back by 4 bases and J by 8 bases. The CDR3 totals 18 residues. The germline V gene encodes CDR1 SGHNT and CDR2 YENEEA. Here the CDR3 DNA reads TGTGCCAGCAGCTCGATAGCGGGAGGGCCACAGGGGCATGCTACGCAGTATTTT. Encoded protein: CASSSIAGGPQGHATQYF.

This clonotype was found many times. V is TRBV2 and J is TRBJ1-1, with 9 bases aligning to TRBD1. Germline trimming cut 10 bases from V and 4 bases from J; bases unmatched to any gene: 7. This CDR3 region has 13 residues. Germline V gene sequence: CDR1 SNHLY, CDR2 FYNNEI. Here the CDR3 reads CATLYRGLTEAFF. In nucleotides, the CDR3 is TGTGCCACCCTGTACAGGGGGCTCACTGAAGCTTTCTTT.

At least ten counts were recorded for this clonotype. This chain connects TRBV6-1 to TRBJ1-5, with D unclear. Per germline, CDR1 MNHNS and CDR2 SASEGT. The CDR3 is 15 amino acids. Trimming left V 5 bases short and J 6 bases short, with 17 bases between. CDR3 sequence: CASSNVGYISQPQHF. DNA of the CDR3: TGTGCCAGCAGTAATGTAGGGTATATCAGTCAGCCCCAGCATTTT.